Included here is one T cell receptor beta chain sequence, with context. The sample belongs to a study of shared clonotypes between healthy human individuals. Several immunoSEQ 96-well plates shared each subset's DNA, each plate a replicate. TCRdb keeps only in-frame clones here, not all; method: immunoSEQ multiplex PCR. The data contain around 2.5 million clones, approximately 93% of them singletons. This CDR3 comprises 16 residues. The V and J ends lost 5 bases and 4 bases, in that order; junction bases with no gene match: 9. CDR1 is MNHEY and CDR2 is SMNVEV in the germline V gene (reference sequence).

The V and J genes are TRBV27 and TRBJ2-3; 10 positions match TRBD1. The sequenced sample consisted of naive CD4+ T cells from PBMCs. Subset noted: CD45RA+ positively selected. This TCR derives from a man between 18 and 35 years old in good health. Some clones in this sample may be carry-over from other donors' samples. The CDR3 sequence is CASSLRDRGVPDTQYF. The CDR3 DNA follows: TGTGCCAGCAGTCTCCGGGACAGGGGTGTCCCAGATACGCAGTATTTT.